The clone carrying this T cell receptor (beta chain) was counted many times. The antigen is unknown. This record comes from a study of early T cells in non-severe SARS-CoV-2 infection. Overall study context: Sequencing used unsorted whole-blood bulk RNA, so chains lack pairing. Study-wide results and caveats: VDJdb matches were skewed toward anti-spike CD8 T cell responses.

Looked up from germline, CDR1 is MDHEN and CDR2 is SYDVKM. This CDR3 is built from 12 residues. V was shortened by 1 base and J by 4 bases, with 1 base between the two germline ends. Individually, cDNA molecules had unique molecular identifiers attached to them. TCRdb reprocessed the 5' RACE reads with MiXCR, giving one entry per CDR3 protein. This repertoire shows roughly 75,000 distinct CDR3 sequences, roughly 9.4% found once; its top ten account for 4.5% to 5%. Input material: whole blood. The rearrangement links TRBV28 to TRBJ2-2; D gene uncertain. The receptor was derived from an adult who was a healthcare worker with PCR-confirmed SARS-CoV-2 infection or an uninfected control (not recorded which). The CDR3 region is CASSLSTGELFF. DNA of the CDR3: TGTGCCAGCAGTTTATCCACCGGGGAGCTGTTTTTT.